One and the same sample provided the 4 T cell receptor beta chains below, sequenced in a study of blood T cell repertoires in COVID-19. Sequencing used immunoSEQ multiplex PCR; TCRdb keeps in-frame clones, though not all of them. The profile shows roughly 190,000 clones, roughly 84% of them singletons. The sequenced sample was PBMCs or T cells enriched from blood (not recorded which). The receptors originated from a woman in her 30s who had been exposed to COVID-19.

This clone was seen once. The chain couples TRBV29-1 to TRBJ1-2; TRBD1 agrees at 7 bases. Unmatched junction bases numbered 6, after V lost 4 bases and J lost 4 bases. The CDR3 extends over 13 amino acids. CDR1 SQVTM and CDR2 ANQGSEA come from the germline V gene. The CDR3 spells CSVVDRDSYGYTF. The CDR3 coding sequence is TGCAGCGTTGTAGACAGGGACTCCTATGGCTACACCTTC.

This clone was recorded only once. The chain couples TRBV18 to TRBJ1-3; no clear D gene. CDR3 size: 16 residues. Trimming shortened V by 5 bases and J by 0 bases, and 14 bases separated the two germline ends. Germline CDR1 reads KGHSH; CDR2 reads LQKENI. The CDR3 nucleotides read TGTGCCAGCTCATCCGGCGGGAGCAGCTCTGGAAACACCATATATTTT. Protein product: CASSSGGSSSGNTIYF.

The chain employs TRBV12-5 and TRBJ2-6; the match to TRBD1 covers 7 bases. V trimming: 5 bases; J trimming: 2 bases; junction bases outside the gene matches: 3. CDR1 is LGHNT, CDR2 FRNRAP, per germline. There are 15 residues in the CDR3. CDR3 coding DNA: TGTGCTAGTGGTCTTGACAGGGCTGGGGCCAACGTCCTGACTTTC. Translated: CASGLDRAGANVLTF.

The gene calls are TRBV4-3 and TRBJ1-5, with TRBD1 matching 8 bases. The CDR3 sequence is 15 residues long. The ends lost 3 bases at V and 3 bases at J; junction bases unmatched: 4. Germline V gene lookup returns CDR1 LGHNA and CDR2 YSLEER. This chain's CDR3 is CASSQNRGANQPQHF. Written as DNA, the CDR3 is TGCGCCAGCAGCCAGAACAGGGGGGCCAATCAGCCCCAGCATTTT.